Listed below are T cell receptor beta chains from one sample, sequenced in a study of OX40 agonist ivuxolimab in advanced cancers. Measured with immunoSEQ multiplex PCR; TCRdb has only the in-frame clones, and not every one. The table has some 80,000 clones, 90% to 95% seen once. The specimen was CD4+ or CD8+ T cells sorted from blood, collected in a trial of the OX40 agonist ivuxolimab. The receptors originated from an adult with an advanced solid tumor such as melanoma, head and neck, liver or kidney cancer. The conserved cysteine and the conserved F or W are not part of the CDR3 here. Where a row states a size, it is once, few, many or the class of an expanded clone; other rows omit it.

cdr3_aa	j_call	clone_size	v_call	cdr3_length
ASSPTTGGGTDTQY	TRBJ2-3	-	TRBV28	14
ASSPLAGPYEQY	TRBJ2-7	once	TRBV9	12
ASSLDQGSTDTQY	TRBJ2-3	-	TRBV28	13
ASSSPPWQEGTYEQY	TRBJ2-7	-	TRBV11-1	15
ASSDLGTSGISYNEQF	TRBJ2-1	-	TRBV27	16
ASSLGWGIGSGNTIY	TRBJ1-3	-	TRBV11-2	15
ASSQYFSGYSNQPQH	TRBJ1-5	-	TRBV4-1	15
ARLDRGGSNTEAF	TRBJ1-1	-	TRBV9	13
ASSTGTGDSYEQY	TRBJ2-7	-	TRBV28	13
ASTPGGGSTEAF	TRBJ1-1	-	TRBV19	12
ASSPGVSEAF	TRBJ1-1	few	TRBV19	10
ASSLRGLVAYEQY	TRBJ2-7	-	TRBV28	13
ASSLGGRRPAF	TRBJ1-1	-	TRBV5-1	11
ASSFGQASRNEQF	TRBJ2-1	-	TRBV5-8	13
ASSFRDRGQNGYT	TRBJ1-2	-	TRBV7-2	13
ASTPLTGRDADTQY	TRBJ2-3	-	TRBV7-7	14